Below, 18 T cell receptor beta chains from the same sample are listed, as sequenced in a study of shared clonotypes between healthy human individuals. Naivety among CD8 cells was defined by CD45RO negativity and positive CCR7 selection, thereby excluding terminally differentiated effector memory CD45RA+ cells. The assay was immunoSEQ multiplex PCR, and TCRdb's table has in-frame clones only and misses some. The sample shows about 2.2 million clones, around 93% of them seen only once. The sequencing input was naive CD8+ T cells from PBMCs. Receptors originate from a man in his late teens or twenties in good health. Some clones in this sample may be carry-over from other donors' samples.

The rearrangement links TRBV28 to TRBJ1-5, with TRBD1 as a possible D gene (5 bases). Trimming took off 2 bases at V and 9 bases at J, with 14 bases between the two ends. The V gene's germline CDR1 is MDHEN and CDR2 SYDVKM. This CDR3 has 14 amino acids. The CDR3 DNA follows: TGTGCCAGCAGTTTAAGGGGCGCGGGTAGGCCCCAGCATTTT. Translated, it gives CASSLRGAGRPQHF.

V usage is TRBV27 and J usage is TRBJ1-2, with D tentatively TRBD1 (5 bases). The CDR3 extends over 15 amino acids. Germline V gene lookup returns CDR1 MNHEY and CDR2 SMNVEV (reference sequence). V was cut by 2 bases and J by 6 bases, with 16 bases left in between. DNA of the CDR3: TGTGCCAGCAGTTTAACGAGCAGGGTAGTTCATGGCTACACCTTC. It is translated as CASSLTSRVVHGYTF.

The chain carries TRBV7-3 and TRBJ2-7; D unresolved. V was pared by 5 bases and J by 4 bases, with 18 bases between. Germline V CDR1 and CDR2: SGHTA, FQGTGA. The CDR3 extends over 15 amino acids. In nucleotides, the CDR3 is TGTGCCAGCAGCCCGAGCTCAGGTCCTTCGTACGAGCAGTACTTC. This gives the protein CASSPSSGPSYEQYF. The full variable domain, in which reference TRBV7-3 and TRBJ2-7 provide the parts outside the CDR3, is GAGVSQTPSNKVTEKGKYVELRCDPISGHTALYWYRQSLGQGPEFLIYFQGTGAADDSGLPNDRFFAVRPEGSVSTLKIQRTERGDSAVYLCASSPSSGPSYEQYFGPGTRLTVT.

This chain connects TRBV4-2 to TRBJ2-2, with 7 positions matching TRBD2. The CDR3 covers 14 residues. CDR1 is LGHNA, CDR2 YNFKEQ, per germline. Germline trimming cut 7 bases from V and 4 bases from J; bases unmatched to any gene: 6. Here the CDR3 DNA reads TGTGCCAGCACCCCGGGGAGGGTCACCGGGGAGCTGTTTTTT. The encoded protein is CASTPGRVTGELFF.

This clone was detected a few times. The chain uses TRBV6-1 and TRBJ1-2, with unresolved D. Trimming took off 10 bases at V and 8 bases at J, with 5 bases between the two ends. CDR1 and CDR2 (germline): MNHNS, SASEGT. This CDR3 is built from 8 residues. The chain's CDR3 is CATGGYTF. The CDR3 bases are TGTGCCACCGGGGGCTACACCTTC.

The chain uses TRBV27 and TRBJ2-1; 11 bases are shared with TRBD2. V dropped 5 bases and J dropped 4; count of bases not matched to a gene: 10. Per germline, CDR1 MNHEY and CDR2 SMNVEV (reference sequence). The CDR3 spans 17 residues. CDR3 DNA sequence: TGTGCCAGCAGTGCCCGGGCTAGCGGGAGGTTTTACAATGAGCAGTTCTTC. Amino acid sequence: CASSARASGRFYNEQFF.

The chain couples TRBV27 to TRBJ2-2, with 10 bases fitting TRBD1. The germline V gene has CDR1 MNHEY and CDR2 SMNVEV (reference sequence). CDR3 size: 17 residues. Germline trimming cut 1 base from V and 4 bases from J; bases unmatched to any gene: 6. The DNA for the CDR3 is TGTGCCAGCAGTTTATGGTCAGGGACAGGGGCCACCGGGGAGCTGTTTTTT. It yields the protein CASSLWSGTGATGELFF.

CDR3: CASSVRLAGFYEQYF. The CDR3 DNA is TGTGCCAGTAGCGTGCGACTAGCGGGTTTCTACGAGCAGTACTTC. V gene TRBV19 combines with J gene TRBJ2-7; TRBD2 aligns across 10 bases. The CDR3 is made up of 15 amino acids. The germline V gene has CDR1 LNHDA and CDR2 SQIVND (reference sequence). V gave up 6 bases and J gave up 3 bases; unmatched junction bases: 8.

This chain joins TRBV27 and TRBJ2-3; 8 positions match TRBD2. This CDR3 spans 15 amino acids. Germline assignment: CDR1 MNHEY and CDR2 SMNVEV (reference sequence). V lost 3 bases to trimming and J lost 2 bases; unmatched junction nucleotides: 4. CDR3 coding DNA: TGTGCCAGCAGTTTCCGGGAGGGACTCACAGATACGCAGTATTTT. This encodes CASSFREGLTDTQYF.

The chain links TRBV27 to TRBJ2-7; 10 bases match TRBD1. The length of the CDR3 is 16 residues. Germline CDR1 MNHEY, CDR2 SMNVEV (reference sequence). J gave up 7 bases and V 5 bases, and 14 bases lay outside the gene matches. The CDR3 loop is CASSPSPGTGVREQYF. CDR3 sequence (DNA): TGTGCCAGCAGTCCTTCTCCCGGGACAGGGGTGAGGGAGCAGTACTTC.

The CDR3 loop reads CASSVSRVTEAFF. The CDR3 DNA follows: TGTGCCAGCAGCGTTTCCCGAGTCACTGAAGCTTTCTTT. This chain uses TRBV9 with TRBJ1-1; no clear D. The V gene lost 2 bases and the J gene lost 4 bases, with 9 bases spanning the gap. This CDR3 is built from 13 residues. Germline V gene sequence: CDR1 SGDLS, CDR2 YYNGEE.

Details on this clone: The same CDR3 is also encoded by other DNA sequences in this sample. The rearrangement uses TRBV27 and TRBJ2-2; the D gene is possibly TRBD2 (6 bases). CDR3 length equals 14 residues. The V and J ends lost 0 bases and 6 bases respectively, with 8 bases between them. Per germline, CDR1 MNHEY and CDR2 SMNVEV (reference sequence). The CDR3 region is CASSLSGGAGELFF. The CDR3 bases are TGTGCCAGCAGTTTATCCGGGGGTGCCGGGGAGCTGTTTTTT.

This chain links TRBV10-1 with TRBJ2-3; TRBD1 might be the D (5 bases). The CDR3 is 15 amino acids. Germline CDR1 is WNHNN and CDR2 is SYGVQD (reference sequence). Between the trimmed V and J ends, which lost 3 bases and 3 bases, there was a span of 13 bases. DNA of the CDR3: TGCGCCAGCAGTGAAGGGCGAAAGGGGACAGATACGCAGTATTTT. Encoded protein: CASSEGRKGTDTQYF.

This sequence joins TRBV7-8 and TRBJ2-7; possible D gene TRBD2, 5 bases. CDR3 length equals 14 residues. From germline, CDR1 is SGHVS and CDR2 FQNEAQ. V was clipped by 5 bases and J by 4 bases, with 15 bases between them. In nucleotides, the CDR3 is TGTGCCAGCAGCCCGGAGAGGGTGAATTACGAGCAGTACTTC. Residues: CASSPERVNYEQYF.

CDR3 sequence: CASSPATGRNEKLFF. The CDR3 nucleotides are TGTGCCAGCAGCCCTGCCACAGGGAGGAATGAAAAACTGTTTTTT. The chain has TRBV7-9 and TRBJ1-4; weak D call: TRBD1 (6 bases). Trimming stripped 5 bases from V and 5 bases from J, with 15 bases between. CDR3 length: 15 residues. Germline CDR1 and CDR2: SEHNR and FQNEAQ (reference sequence).

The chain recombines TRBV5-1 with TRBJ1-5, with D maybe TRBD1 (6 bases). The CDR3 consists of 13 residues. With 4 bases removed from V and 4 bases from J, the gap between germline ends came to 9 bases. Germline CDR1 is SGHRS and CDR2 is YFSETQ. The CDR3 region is CASSIDRNQPQHF. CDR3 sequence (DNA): TGCGCCAGCAGCATCGACAGGAATCAGCCCCAGCATTTT.

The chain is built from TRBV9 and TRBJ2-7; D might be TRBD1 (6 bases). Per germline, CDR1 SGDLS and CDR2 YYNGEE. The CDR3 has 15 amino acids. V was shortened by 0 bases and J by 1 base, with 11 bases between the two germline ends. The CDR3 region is CASSVANQGSYEQYF. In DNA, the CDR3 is TGTGCCAGCAGCGTAGCTAACCAGGGGTCCTACGAGCAGTACTTC.

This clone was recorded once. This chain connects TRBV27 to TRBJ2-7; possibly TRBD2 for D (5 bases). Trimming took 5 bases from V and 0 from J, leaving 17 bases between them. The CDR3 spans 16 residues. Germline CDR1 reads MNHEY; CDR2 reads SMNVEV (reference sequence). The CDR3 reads CASSPTPRASSYEQYF. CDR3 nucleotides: TGTGCCAGCAGTCCGACCCCGCGGGCGAGCTCCTACGAGCAGTACTTC.